A single sample is the source of the 10 T cell receptor beta chains below, sequenced in a study of T-cell memory formation after mild COVID-19. A single record per CDR3 protein comes from TCRdb applying MiXCR to the 5' RACE reads. Here the sample spans 300,000 to 400,000 distinct CDR3 sequences, 10% to 15% being singletons. Sequencing input: PBMCs or a T cell subset sorted from them (not recorded which). These receptors were obtained from a man between 18 and 35 years old who had mild COVID-19 (a few samples of this study predate the infection). Cell type and time point are not known.

This clonotype was seen more than once but under ten times. V is TRBV6-5 and J is TRBJ1-2; the D gene is possibly TRBD1 (6 bases). Germline assignment: CDR1 MNHEY and CDR2 SVGAGI. Trimming pared 6 bases from V and 6 bases from J, leaving 20 bases between. The CDR3 is 15 residues long. The CDR3 nucleotides are TGTGCCAGCAGGGACCGACGGACAGACAATAATGGCTACACCTTC. This codes for CASRDRRTDNNGYTF.

This clonotype has more than one count but fewer than ten. The chain employs TRBV20-1 and TRBJ1-1; D unresolved. CDR3 size: 17 residues. Germline-derived CDR1 and CDR2 are DFQATT and SNEGSKA (reference sequence). V lost 3 bases, J lost 10 bases, and 30 bases lay in between. In DNA, the CDR3 is TGCAGTGCTAGTAGTAACTTTTTGGGCTCATCTAAGGTCATAGCTTTCTTT. This codes for CSASSNFLGSSKVIAFF.

The chain uses TRBV18 and TRBJ1-1; 7 positions agree with TRBD1. The V gene's germline CDR1 is KGHSH and CDR2 LQKENI. Trimming took 3 bases from V and 5 from J; bases not matched to a gene: 9. The CDR3 has 15 amino acids. This chain's CDR3 is CASSPSTGRETEAFF. The CDR3 nucleotides are TGTGCCAGCTCACCTTCGACAGGGAGGGAGACTGAAGCTTTCTTT. The full variable domain, in which reference TRBV18 and TRBJ1-1 provide the parts outside the CDR3, is NAGVMQNPRHLVRRRGQEARLRCSPMKGHSHVYWYRQLPEEGLKFMVYLQKENIIDESGMPKERFSAEFPKEGPSILRIQQVVRGDSAAYFCASSPSTGRETEAFFGQGTRLTVV.

The chain recombines TRBV7-9 with TRBJ2-1, with TRBD1 as a possible D gene (5 bases). CDR1 is SEHNR and CDR2 is FQNEAQ in the germline V gene (reference sequence). The CDR3 has 18 residues. Trimming pared 1 base from V and 0 bases from J, leaving 16 bases between. The CDR3 region is CASSLVTGPLFSYNEQFF. DNA of the CDR3: TGTGCCAGCAGCTTAGTAACAGGACCCCTTTTCTCCTACAATGAGCAGTTCTTC.

The chain has TRBV15 and TRBJ2-2, with no clear D. V gave up 4 bases and J gave up 0 bases, with 3 bases separating them. Germline V CDR1 and CDR2: LNHNV, YYDKDF (reference sequence). This CDR3 contains 13 residues. The chain's CDR3 is CATSITNTGELFF. The CDR3 DNA reads as TGTGCCACCAGCATAACGAACACCGGGGAGCTGTTTTTT. Full variable domain (outside the CDR3, taken from reference TRBV15 and TRBJ2-2): DAMVIQNPRYQVTQFGKPVTLSCSQTLNHNVMYWYQQKSSQAPKLLFHYYDKDFNNEADTPDNFQSRRPNTSFCFLDIRSPGLGDTAMYLCATSITNTGELFFGEGSRLTVL.

DNA of the CDR3: TGTGCCAGCAGCTCCCTCCGGGACAGGGGCCTAGATGAGCAGTTCTTC. As protein: CASSSLRDRGLDEQFF. V and J are TRBV11-2 and TRBJ2-1, with 10 bases lining up with TRBD1. CDR1 is SGHAT, CDR2 FQNNGV, per germline. The CDR3 spans 16 residues. Trimming removed 4 bases from V and 8 bases from J; junction bases left unmatched: 11.

This clonotype has just one count. The V call is TRBV6-2 or TRBV6-3, the J call TRBJ2-1, with TRBD1 matching over 10 bases. Germline CDR1 reads MNHEY; CDR2 reads SVGEGT. J gave up 13 bases and V 4 bases, and 13 bases lay outside the gene matches. This CDR3 is 15 amino acids long. The CDR3 sequence is CASSSAGQGTLEQFF. CDR3 DNA sequence: TGTGCCAGCAGTTCGGCGGGACAGGGGACGCTGGAACAGTTCTTC.

This chain connects TRBV5-1 to TRBJ2-5, with 8 nucleotides matching TRBD2. This CDR3 region has 16 residues. The junction had 9 bases not matched to a gene; V was cut back by 0 bases and J by 5 bases. The germline V gene has CDR1 SGHRS and CDR2 YFSETQ. CDR3 bases: TGCGCCAGCAGCTTGGGCCCCAGCGGGGGTGGGGAGACCCAGTACTTC. Translated: CASSLGPSGGGETQYF.

The table lists this clonotype with a few counts. The V call is TRBV20-1, the J call TRBJ2-3, with 7 bases fitting TRBD2. J lost 10 bases, V lost 5 bases, and 6 bases had no gene match. In germline, CDR1 is DFQATT, CDR2 SNEGSKA (reference sequence). The length of the CDR3 is 11 residues. The CDR3 spells CSARGVEAQYF. DNA for the CDR3: TGCAGTGCTCGGGGGGTTGAGGCGCAGTATTTT.

The rearrangement links TRBV20-1 to TRBJ2-7; TRBD2 is a possible D gene (5 bases). Between the trimmed V and J ends, which lost 3 bases and 5 bases, there was a span of 14 bases. CDR1 and CDR2 (germline): DFQATT, SNEGSKA (reference sequence). The CDR3 spans 13 residues. The CDR3 sequence: CSARGPAGDEQYF. The CDR3, as DNA: TGCAGTGCTAGGGGCCCTGCCGGGGACGAGCAGTACTTC.